The TCR beta chain described here comes from a study of cytomegalovirus exposure and HLA in healthy donors. The germline V gene has CDR1 SQVTM and CDR2 ANQGSEA. The CDR3 sequence is 14 residues long. Trimming removed 7 bases from V and 10 bases from J; junction bases left unmatched: 15. A word on this clone: The antigen is undetermined.

PCR involved 60 Vbeta and 13 Jbeta primers. Sequencing was performed with immunoSEQ multiplex PCR; in TCRdb, only in-frame clones are kept and a portion is missing. This sample has tens of thousands of clones; about 75% occur once, and the top ten carry over 2.5%. Study-wide points: The authors assumed roughly uniform sequencing depth across donors for presence/absence analyses.

This receptor was taken from a man younger than 35 in good health and CMV-seronegative. Sequencing was done on a sample of PBMCs. This chain links TRBV29-1 with TRBJ2-4; TRBD1 aligns across 8 bases. CDR3 bases: TGCAGCGCTGACCTAACAGGGGGTCGCGGAATTCAGTACTTC. It specifies CSADLTGGRGIQYF.